This TCR beta chain was captured by sequencing in a study of a mutant IDH1 vaccine in newly diagnosed glioma. Overall study: Vaccination was launched 4-6 weeks after radiotherapy alone, or with temozolomide cycles. Mean patient age was about 44 years; 62.5% were male and 37.5% female.

Study-level findings and limits: Detectable vaccine-induced immune responses arose in roughly 93% of patients.

The table came from immunoSEQ multiplex PCR; TCRdb's copy has only in-frame clones and leaves some out. This table has roughly 29,000 clones, less than 90% appearing once. In germline, CDR1 is SNHLY, CDR2 FYNNEI. The CDR3 consists of 16 residues. V shed 6 bases and J 4 bases; nucleotides not matched to a gene: 9. Sample time point: week 23, last vaccination. The investigators gave 300 ug of mutant IDH1 20-mer peptide in each vaccine dose, together with topical imiquimod. As for this clone: Antigen specificity is unknown.

The sequences come from PBMCs, collected from a glioma patient whose treatment included an IDH1 peptide vaccine. The sequence was collected from a young woman with glioma. The chain recombines TRBV2 with TRBJ1-2, with 12 positions matching TRBD1. DNA for the CDR3: TGTGCCAGCAGATCCGGGACAGGGGGCTCGGGCTATGGCTACACCTTC. Amino acids: CASRSGTGGSGYGYTF.